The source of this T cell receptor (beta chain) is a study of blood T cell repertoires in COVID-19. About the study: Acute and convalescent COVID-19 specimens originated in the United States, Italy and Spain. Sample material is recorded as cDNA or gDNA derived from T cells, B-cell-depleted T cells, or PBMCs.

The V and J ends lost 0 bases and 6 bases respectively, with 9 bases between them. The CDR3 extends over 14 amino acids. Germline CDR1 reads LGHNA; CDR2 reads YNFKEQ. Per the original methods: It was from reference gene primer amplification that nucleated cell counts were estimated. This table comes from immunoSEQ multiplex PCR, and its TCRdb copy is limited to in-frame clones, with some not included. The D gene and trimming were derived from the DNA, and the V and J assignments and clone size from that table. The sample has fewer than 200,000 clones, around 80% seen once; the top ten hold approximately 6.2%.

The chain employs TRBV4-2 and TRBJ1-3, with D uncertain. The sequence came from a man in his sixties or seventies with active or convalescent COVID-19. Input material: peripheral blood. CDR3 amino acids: CASSQEVTVNTIYF. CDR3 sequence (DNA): TGTGCCAGCAGCCAAGAGGTCACGGTAAACACCATATATTTT.